These 30 T cell receptor beta chains share one sample of origin, sequenced in a study of blood T cell repertoires in COVID-19. Sequenced by immunoSEQ multiplex PCR; TCRdb stores in-frame clones only, minus some. The table records 150,000 to 200,000 clones, approximately 87% of them present only once. Sequencing was carried out using peripheral blood. The receptors were sampled from a man in his sixties or seventies with active or convalescent COVID-19.

The chain carries TRBV15 and TRBJ1-1; D not certain. Germline values: CDR1 LNHNV, CDR2 YYDKDF (reference sequence). This CDR3 is 16 amino acids long. V gave up 0 bases and J gave up 6 bases, with 17 bases separating them. This CDR3 is CATSREVERVGAEAFF. The CDR3 region has the DNA TGTGCCACCAGCAGAGAAGTGGAGAGGGTTGGTGCTGAAGCTTTCTTT. Combining the CDR3 with reference TRBV15 and TRBJ1-1 gives the whole variable domain DAMVIQNPRYQVTQFGKPVTLSCSQTLNHNVMYWYQQKSSQAPKLLFHYYDKDFNNEADTPDNFQSRRPNTSFCFLDIRSPGLGDTAMYLCATSREVERVGAEAFFGQGTRLTVV.

The genes are TRBV5-1 and TRBJ2-1; 15 bases fit TRBD2. Germline values: CDR1 SGHRS, CDR2 YFSETQ. The CDR3 runs to 16 residues. Trimming took 4 bases from V and 4 from J; bases not matched to a gene: 3. The CDR3 region is CASSGTSGRIYNEQFF. The CDR3 bases are TGCGCCAGCAGCGGGACTAGCGGGAGGATATACAATGAGCAGTTCTTC.

V usage is TRBV6-6 and J usage is TRBJ1-2; 7 bases agree with TRBD1. V dropped 5 bases and J dropped 6; count of bases not matched to a gene: 6. Germline CDR1 is MNHNY and CDR2 is SVGAGI (reference sequence). The CDR3 is made up of 13 amino acids. Here the CDR3 reads CASSPRDSDGYTF. In DNA form, the CDR3 reads TGTGCCAGCAGTCCCCGGGACAGTGATGGCTACACCTTC.

The chain recombines TRBV10-3 with TRBJ2-7; 10 nucleotides align to TRBD1. Germline V gene sequence: CDR1 ENHRY, CDR2 SYGVKD. The V segment lost 3 bases and the J segment 5 bases; nucleotides outside the gene matches: 25. The CDR3 is 21 amino acids. The DNA for the CDR3 is TGTGCCATCAGTGATGTGGGTGGGCGACAGGGGGCACTTTCTCGGGTCAACGAGCAGTACTTC. Translation gives CAISDVGGRQGALSRVNEQYF.

This sequence joins TRBV27 and TRBJ1-2; D is ambiguous. Germline lookup yields CDR1 MNHEY and CDR2 SMNVEV (reference sequence). The CDR3 extends over 13 amino acids. The V gene lost 0 bases and the J gene lost 7 bases, with 9 bases spanning the gap. The CDR3 here is CASSLSFRGGYTF. For the CDR3, the DNA is TGTGCCAGCAGTTTATCCTTCCGGGGTGGCTACACCTTC.

This clone was seen a single time. V usage is TRBV7-9 and J usage is TRBJ1-2; D gene unclear. The CDR3 runs 15 residues. Germline values: CDR1 SEHNR, CDR2 FQNEAQ (reference sequence). V gave up 5 bases and J gave up 9 bases, with 22 bases separating them. The CDR3 DNA reads TGTGCCAGCAGCCTCCAGTACGGGGAGCGGTACCGCTACACCTTC. Its translation: CASSLQYGERYRYTF.

The J gene is TRBJ1-5, the V gene TRBV18, with D perhaps TRBD1 (5 bases). Germline V gives CDR1 KGHSH, CDR2 LQKENI. The ends were cut back, 2 bases at V and 0 bases at J, with 8 bases in the middle. The CDR3 has 15 amino acids. In DNA form, the CDR3 reads TGTGCCAGCTCACCAAGGGGCTCTAGCAATCAGCCCCAGCATTTT. The encoded protein is CASSPRGSSNQPQHF.

This clone has just a few counts. The V gene is TRBV7-8, the J gene TRBJ1-4; D remains ambiguous. Trimming cost V 0 bases and J 8 bases, with 13 bases left between them. In germline, CDR1 is SGHVS, CDR2 FQNEAQ. This CDR3 spans 15 amino acids. The CDR3 is CASSLAEPGMEKLFF. The DNA of the CDR3 is TGTGCCAGCAGCTTAGCCGAACCAGGAATGGAAAAACTGTTTTTT.

This chain links TRBV4-1 with TRBJ1-3; no definite D call. The ends were cut back, 1 base at V and 3 bases at J, with 13 bases in the middle. This CDR3 is built from 16 residues. CDR1 and CDR2 (germline): MGHRA, YSYEKL. CDR3: CASSQATGRFGNTIYF. In DNA, the CDR3 is TGCGCCAGCAGCCAAGCAACGGGGAGATTTGGAAACACCATATATTTT.

The chain uses TRBV7-2 and TRBJ1-1; 12 bases fit TRBD1. Germline V lookup: CDR1 SGHTA, CDR2 FQGNSA. V lost 2 bases, J lost 11 bases, and 6 bases stayed unmatched. The CDR3 spans 14 residues. The CDR3 loop reads CASSLNPGQGAAFF. The CDR3 region has the DNA TGTGCCAGCAGCTTAAATCCGGGACAGGGGGCGGCTTTCTTT.

The chain carries TRBV5-1 and TRBJ2-5, with 9 bases that match TRBD2. The junction had 5 bases not matched to a gene; V was cut back by 0 bases and J by 2 bases. Germline V gene lookup returns CDR1 SGHRS and CDR2 YFSETQ. The CDR3 spans 16 residues. This CDR3 reads CASSLEASGAQETQYF. CDR3 sequence (DNA): TGCGCCAGCAGCTTGGAGGCTAGCGGGGCACAAGAGACCCAGTACTTC. The full variable domain, with the rest looked up from reference TRBV5-1 and TRBJ2-5, is KAGVTQTPRYLIKTRGQQVTLSCSPISGHRSVSWYQQTPGQGLQFLFEYFSETQRNKGNFPGRFSGRQFSNSRSEMNVSTLELGDSALYLCASSLEASGAQETQYFGPGTRLLVL.

The chain is built from TRBV18 and TRBJ1-3; D remains unclear. The V gene lost 3 bases and the J gene lost 0 bases, with 9 bases spanning the gap. The length of the CDR3 is 15 residues. Germline V gives CDR1 KGHSH, CDR2 LQKENI. The DNA of the CDR3 is TGTGCCAGCTCACCCACTCTGAGCTCTGGAAACACCATATATTTT. Translating gives CASSPTLSSGNTIYF.

The chain couples TRBV7-9 to TRBJ1-1; D is perhaps TRBD1 (6 bases). The CDR3 totals 13 residues. V was shortened by 1 base and J by 7 bases, with 10 bases between the two germline ends. The V gene's germline CDR1 is SEHNR and CDR2 FQNEAQ (reference sequence). CDR3 in amino acids: CASSLGGQGEAFF. The CDR3 DNA reads as TGTGCCAGCAGCTTAGGGGGGCAGGGTGAAGCTTTCTTT.

DNA of the CDR3: TGTGCCTGGAGCGGCGGGAGCTCTTCGTCCTACAATGAGCAGTTCTTC. Residues: CAWSGGSSSSYNEQFF. The V and J genes are TRBV30 and TRBJ2-1; 7 nucleotides line up with TRBD2. V was clipped by 3 bases and J by 1 base; unmatched bases: 9. Looked up from germline, CDR1 is GTSNPN and CDR2 is SVGIG (reference sequence). The CDR3 consists of 16 residues. Based on the CDR3 plus reference TRBV30 and TRBJ2-1, the full variable domain is SQTIHQWPATLVQPVGSPLSLECTVEGTSNPNLYWYRQAAGRGLQLLFYSVGIGQISSEVPQNLSASRPQDRQFILSSKKLLLSDSGFYLCAWSGGSSSSYNEQFFGPGTRLTVL.

The rearrangement links TRBV10-1 to TRBJ2-7, with TRBD1 matching over 7 bases. The CDR3 sequence is 14 residues long. Germline V gene lookup returns CDR1 WNHNN and CDR2 SYGVQD (reference sequence). V was pared by 4 bases and J by 5 bases, with 8 bases of the junction left unmatched. The CDR3 bases are TGCGCCAGCAGTGCAAGAACAGGGGCCGACGAGCAGTACTTC. Protein product: CASSARTGADEQYF.

This chain uses TRBV5-8 with TRBJ1-1; 8 bases are a match to TRBD1. This CDR3 is 15 amino acids long. Germline V gene lookup returns CDR1 SGHTS and CDR2 YDEGEE. The V segment lost 0 bases and the J segment 2 bases; nucleotides outside the gene matches: 3. CDR3 bases: TGTGCCAGCAGCTTGGCTGGGACAGGTAACACTGAAGCTTTCTTT. Translating it yields CASSLAGTGNTEAFF.

The chain combines TRBV5-5 with TRBJ2-5; tentatively, D is TRBD2 (6 bases). CDR1 and CDR2 from the germline V gene are SGHKS and YYEKEE (reference sequence). Deletions cut 4 bases from V and 5 bases from J, with 18 bases between. There are 15 residues in the CDR3. CDR3 coding DNA: TGTGCCAGCAGCGCAGGGACTCCGAGTGTGGAGACCCAGTACTTC. This encodes CASSAGTPSVETQYF.

The chain has TRBV5-1 and TRBJ2-7, with D possibly being TRBD1 (5 bases). Germline lookup yields CDR1 SGHRS and CDR2 YFSETQ. V was trimmed by 0 bases and J by 0 bases, leaving 7 bases between them. This CDR3 region has 14 residues. The CDR3 coding sequence is TGCGCCAGCAGCTTGGACAGGCACTCCTACGAGCAGTACTTC. The encoded protein is CASSLDRHSYEQYF.

This chain connects TRBV28 to TRBJ1-1; TRBD1 might be the D (5 bases). CDR3 length: 15 residues. Trimming cost V 8 bases and J 5 bases, with 21 bases left between them. Germline-derived CDR1 and CDR2 are MDHEN and SYDVKM. CDR3 DNA: TGTGCCAGCCCCAGGGCGGTGGGGGGTAGAACTGAAGCTTTCTTT. Protein: CASPRAVGGRTEAFF.

The chain employs TRBV10-2 and TRBJ1-2, with D maybe TRBD1 (6 bases). V gave up 3 bases and J gave up 4 bases, with 12 bases separating them. CDR3 length: 14 residues. Looked up from germline, CDR1 is WSHSY and CDR2 is SAAADI. Here the CDR3 DNA reads TGCGCCAGCAGTGACGGGGGGCCGGGCTATGGCTACACCTTC. This encodes CASSDGGPGYGYTF.

The V gene is TRBV3-1 (or the pseudogene TRBV3-2), the J gene TRBJ1-1, with D possibly being TRBD1 (5 bases). CDR1 and CDR2 from the germline V gene are LGHDT and YNNKEL (reference sequence). With 4 bases removed from V and 6 bases from J, the gap between germline ends came to 21 bases. The CDR3 loop spans 16 amino acids. In DNA form, the CDR3 reads TGTGCCAGCAGCCTTGGTGGGACTGCAAAGGGTGCTGAAGCTTTCTTT. Translation: CASSLGGTAKGAEAFF.

The chain uses TRBV20-1 and TRBJ2-1, with TRBD2 identical over 12 bases. Germline assignment: CDR1 DFQATT and CDR2 SNEGSKA (reference sequence). There are 15 residues in the CDR3. Trimming at V came to 3 bases and at J to 3 bases, leaving 3 bases not matched to a gene. CDR3 nucleotide sequence: TGCAGTGCTAGTGAGACTAGCGGGAGCTACAATGAGCAGTTCTTC. It yields the protein CSASETSGSYNEQFF.

This sequence joins TRBV6-2 or TRBV6-3 and TRBJ1-2; D is unresolved. The V and J ends lost 5 bases and 7 bases respectively, with 11 bases between them. The germline V gene encodes CDR1 MNHEY and CDR2 SVGEGT. The CDR3 spans 12 residues. CDR3 nucleotides: TGTGCCAGCAGTCCCGAGCGAATTGGCTACACCTTC. Protein: CASSPERIGYTF.

The rearrangement uses TRBV9 and TRBJ2-7; D may be TRBD1 (5 bases). V was cut by 0 bases and J by 3 bases, with 13 bases left in between. CDR1 and CDR2 from the germline V gene are SGDLS and YYNGEE. CDR3 length equals 15 residues. The CDR3 DNA reads as TGTGCCAGCAGCGTAGACGCCCAGGGCCTCTACGAGCAGTACTTC. This encodes CASSVDAQGLYEQYF.

V is TRBV9 and J is TRBJ1-3; the D is unclear. This CDR3 is built from 15 residues. V lost 0 bases, J lost 3 bases, and 10 bases lay in between. Germline V CDR1 and CDR2: SGDLS, YYNGEE. The CDR3 here is CASSVAWGGGNTIYF. As DNA, the CDR3 is TGTGCCAGCAGCGTAGCTTGGGGAGGTGGAAACACCATATATTTT.

This sequence joins TRBV18 and TRBJ1-4; 8 positions match TRBD1. This CDR3 has 15 residues. V trimming: 3 bases; J trimming: 8 bases; junction bases outside the gene matches: 8. Germline-derived CDR1 and CDR2 are KGHSH and LQKENI. CDR3 bases: TGTGCCAGCTCACCGGCGACAGGGGTAGAAGAAAAACTGTTTTTT. Translating gives CASSPATGVEEKLFF.

The rearrangement links TRBV19 to TRBJ2-3, with 7 bases that match TRBD2. Germline loops: CDR1 LNHDA, CDR2 SQIVND (reference sequence). The CDR3 loop spans 16 amino acids. The V gene end was trimmed by 9 bases and the J gene end by 4 bases; junction bases not matched to a gene: 16. CDR3 protein: CASTRQGAGVADTQYF. The CDR3 bases are TGTGCCAGCACGCGGCAAGGGGCGGGGGTTGCAGATACGCAGTATTTT.

This CDR3 reads CASSQGTGFPTNEKLFF. The DNA for the CDR3 is TGCGCCAGCAGCCAAGGGACAGGCTTTCCAACTAATGAAAAACTGTTTTTT. The chain uses TRBV4-3 and TRBJ1-4; 7 nucleotides align to TRBD1. V lost 1 base and J lost 0; bases outside the gene matches: 5. The CDR3 consists of 17 residues. Germline values: CDR1 LGHNA, CDR2 YSLEER.

The genes are TRBV11-2 and TRBJ2-7; D gene unclear. Per the germline V gene, CDR1 is SGHAT and CDR2 is FQNNGV. Trimming took off 1 base at V and 3 bases at J, with 7 bases between the two ends. The CDR3 length is 13 residues. CDR3 amino acids: CASSLARDYEQYF. In DNA form, the CDR3 reads TGTGCCAGCAGCTTAGCGCGAGACTACGAGCAGTACTTC.

This chain links TRBV6-6 with TRBJ1-3; possible D gene TRBD1, 5 bases. Per germline, CDR1 MNHNY and CDR2 SVGAGI (reference sequence). The V and J ends lost 6 bases and 0 bases respectively, with 9 bases between them. The CDR3 consists of 14 residues. CDR3 DNA: TGTGCCAGCAGCGACAGTAACTCTGGAAACACCATATATTTT. Translating it yields CASSDSNSGNTIYF.